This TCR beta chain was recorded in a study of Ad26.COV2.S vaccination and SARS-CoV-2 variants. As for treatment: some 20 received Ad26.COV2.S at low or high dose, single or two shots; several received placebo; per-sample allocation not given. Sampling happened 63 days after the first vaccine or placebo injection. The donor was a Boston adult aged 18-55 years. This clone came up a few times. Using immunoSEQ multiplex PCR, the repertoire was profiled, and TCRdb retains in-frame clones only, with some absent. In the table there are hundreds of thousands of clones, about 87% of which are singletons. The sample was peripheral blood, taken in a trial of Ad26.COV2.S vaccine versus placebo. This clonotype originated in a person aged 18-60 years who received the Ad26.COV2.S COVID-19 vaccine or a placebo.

The chain's CDR3 is CAWRQGAGYGYTF. The CDR3 bases are TGTGCCTGGAGACAGGGGGCCGGCTATGGCTACACCTTC. This chain joins TRBV30 and TRBJ1-2, with 9 bases lining up with TRBD1. The trim removed 3 bases at V and 4 bases at J, leaving 3 bases unmatched. Germline-derived CDR1 and CDR2 are GTSNPN and SVGIG (reference sequence). The CDR3 loop spans 13 amino acids.